The clone carrying this T cell receptor (beta chain) appeared many times. Its antigen is unidentified. The team produced cDNA through 5'RACE using 10-nucleotide random UMIs. One entry per CDR3 protein, called by TCRdb with MiXCR from the 5' RACE reads. Among 55,000 or so distinct CDR3 sequences listed, approximately 4% were seen once. The unsorted libraries had their origin in 2 million PBMCs stored at -80 C. This sample was included in a study of neurological immune-mediated disorders. On the study more broadly: The 35 or so multiple sclerosis patients comprised roughly 31 relapsing-remitting and 3 secondary progressive cases.

Trimming took 6 bases from V and 15 from J; bases not matched to a gene: 5. Germline lookup yields CDR1 DFQATT and CDR2 SNEGSKA (reference sequence). The CDR3 covers 11 residues. General study results and limits: Grouping of repertoires by phylogeny put those of 18 of 34 multiple sclerosis patients into a single related-CDR3 cluster, a possible signature.

The origin of this receptor is a man aged 45-60 years with multiple sclerosis. The sequencing sample was made of PBMCs. The chain is built from TRBV20-1 and TRBJ2-1, with TRBD2 identical over 13 bases. In DNA, the CDR3 is TGCAGTGCCGGACTAGCGGGAGAGTTGTTCTTC. Translated: CSAGLAGELFF.